These T cell receptor beta chains were read from a single sample in a study of blood T cell repertoires in COVID-19. Measured with immunoSEQ multiplex PCR; TCRdb has only the in-frame clones, and not every one. Of about 400,000 clones listed, approximately 89% were seen once; the top ten hold 1.5% to 2%. Sample: PBMCs or T cells enriched from blood (not recorded which). The source is a woman younger than 45 who had recovered from COVID-19. CDR3s include the opening cysteine and the closing phenylalanine or tryptophan. D genes are given only for firm matches.

j_call v_call d_call cdr3_nt cdr3_aa
TRBJ1-1 TRBV5-1 TRBD1 TGCGCCAGCAGCCCGCCGACAGGGGTACCTGAAGCTTTCTTT CASSPPTGVPEAFF
TRBJ2-1 TRBV29-1 TRBD2 TGCAGCGTTGTAGCGGGAGGATGGGGTTGGCAGTTCTTC CSVVAGGWGWQFF
TRBJ1-6 TRBV5-1 TRBD1 TGCGCCAGCAGCTTGGCTCGGGGACAGGGAGATTCACCCCTCCACTTT CASSLARGQGDSPLHF
TRBJ1-5 TRBV4-3 TRBD1 TGCGCCAGCAGCCAAGGCCTAGGGGGCGTTCAGCCCCAGCATTTT CASSQGLGGVQPQHF
TRBJ1-5 TRBV19 - TGTGCCAGTAGTGTTGGGGCTAGGGGCAATCAGCCCCAGCATTTT CASSVGARGNQPQHF
TRBJ1-1 TRBV12-5 TRBD1 TGTGCTAGTGGTTTGGTGGGGACAGCGAACACTGAAGCTTTCTTT CASGLVGTANTEAFF
TRBJ1-4 TRBV5-4 TRBD1 TGTGCCAGCAGCTGCCTATTAAGACTGCAGGGGGCTAATGAAAAACTGTTTTTT CASSCLLRLQGANEKLFF
TRBJ1-5 TRBV28 - TGTGCCAGCAGTCCAAGACGGGGAGGGTATCAGCCCCAGCATTTT CASSPRRGGYQPQHF
TRBJ2-1 TRBV13 TRBD2 TGTGCCAGCACTATTAGCGGGAGGGCCGTTGGCAATGAGCAGTTCTTC CASTISGRAVGNEQFF
TRBJ1-2 TRBV7-2 TRBD1 TGTGCCAGCAGCCCCTTCTCCGGGACAGTAGAACCCACTAACTATGGCTACACCTTC CASSPFSGTVEPTNYGYTF
TRBJ1-2 TRBV7-9 - TGTGCCAGCAGCTTATGGGGACACGGACAGAGGAACTATGGCTACACCTTC CASSLWGHGQRNYGYTF
TRBJ2-7 TRBV19 TRBD2 TGTGCCAGTAGTATCTCTAGCGGGGTGCACCCTACCTACGAGCAGTACTTC CASSISSGVHPTYEQYF
TRBJ2-5 TRBV7-9 - TGTGCCAGCAGCTTAGGAGGTCTAGAGACCCAGTACTTC CASSLGGLETQYF
TRBJ1-5 TRBV27 - TGTGCCAGCAGTTGGGCAGGGCCTTATCAGCCCCAGCATTTT CASSWAGPYQPQHF
TRBJ2-1 TRBV11-3 TRBD2 TGTGCCAGCAGCCGCGGGGGGGAATCCTACAATGAGCAGTTCTTC CASSRGGESYNEQFF
TRBJ1-1 TRBV18 - TGTGCCAGCTCACTCCTACAGGACGATGAAGCTTTCTTT CASSLLQDDEAFF
TRBJ2-3 TRBV19 - TGTGCCAGTAGTATAGATGTAGTCACAGATACGCAGTATTTT CASSIDVVTDTQYF
TRBJ1-1 TRBV9 - TGTGCCAGCAGCGTAGATCCAGGGGCGGGCACTGAAGCTTTCTTT CASSVDPGAGTEAFF
TRBJ1-4 TRBV7-9 TRBD1 TGTGCCAGCAGCCCCCCCGGGACAGAGCCCGACGGTGAAAAACTGTTTTTT CASSPPGTEPDGEKLFF
TRBJ1-2 TRBV18 TRBD1 TGTGCCAGCTCACCACCGACAGGGGGGTCTGGCTACACCTTC CASSPPTGGSGYTF